This entry lists 3 T cell receptor beta chains sequenced from one sample in a study of T cells in Graves' hyperthyroidism and ophthalmopathy. TCR beta CDR3 regions were amplified from RNA transcripts. The HTBI primer set served for first-round RT-PCR of the TCR CDR3. TCRdb itself ran the multiplex PCR reads through MiXCR, one entry per CDR3 protein. This table holds about 130,000 distinct CDR3 sequences, around 20% found once. Sequenced: blood. Receptors originate from a woman aged 45-59 years with Graves' hyperthyroidism that later progressed to Graves' ophthalmopathy.

V gene TRBV4-1 combines with J gene TRBJ1-5; unclear D gene. Germline V lookup: CDR1 MGHRA, CDR2 YSYEKL. The CDR3 extends over 18 amino acids. The V end lost 0 bases, the J end lost 3 bases, and 18 bases lay between the germline ends. The chain's CDR3 is CASSQEVGGRGNNQPQHF. The CDR3 nucleotides read TGCGCCAGCAGCCAAGAGGTCGGTGGTCGCGGAAACAATCAGCCCCAGCATTTT.

This clonotype showed up just a few times. The V gene is TRBV19, the J gene TRBJ2-5, with 7 bases fitting TRBD1. With 1 base clipped from V and 2 bases from J, the junction kept 10 bases outside the gene matches. The V gene's germline CDR1 is LNHDA and CDR2 SQIVND (reference sequence). The CDR3 loop spans 17 amino acids. The CDR3, as DNA: TGTGCCAGTAGTATAGCCCCACAGGGGCTGACACAAGAGACCCAGTACTTC. Translating gives CASSIAPQGLTQETQYF.

The J gene is TRBJ2-5, the V gene TRBV6-2 or TRBV6-3, with 13 bases that match TRBD2. J was trimmed by 3 bases and V by 6 bases; bases with no gene match: 4. Germline loops: CDR1 MNHEY, CDR2 SVGEGT. This CDR3 is 15 amino acids long. The CDR3 region is CASSPGTSGKETQYF. CDR3 DNA sequence: TGTGCCAGCAGCCCCGGGACTAGCGGGAAAGAGACCCAGTACTTC.